This TCR beta chain was sequenced for a study of T cells after yellow fever vaccination. Study outcomes and limitations: Though it reached lower strength, the secondary response hit its peak faster, day 5 versus 15. The presence of abundant clonotypes contaminating from the bulk population was possible in FACS-sorted repertoires.

5'RACE template switching added a universal primer site and UMIs to TCR cDNA. TCRdb passed the 5' RACE reads through MiXCR, listing each CDR3 protein once. The table includes about 360,000 distinct CDR3 sequences, about 6.2% detected once. The germline V gene has CDR1 SGHTA and CDR2 FQGNSA. The CDR3 extends over 13 amino acids. V lost 2 bases and J 3 bases, leaving 5 bases between the germline ends. This clonotype was counted many times. The antigen is not known. The receptor was isolated from a man aged 25-45 years who received the YFV17D yellow fever vaccine. The sample in question was PBMCs, obtained 5 days after the yellow fever booster vaccination. J is TRBJ2-1 and V is TRBV7-2; no reliable D call. The CDR3 region has the DNA TGTGCCAGCAGCTTAACTCGCTACAATGAGCAGTTCTTC. This sequence encodes CASSLTRYNEQFF.